Each of the 26 T cell receptor beta chains below was sequenced from the same sample in a study of early T cells in non-severe SARS-CoV-2 infection. A single record per CDR3 protein comes from TCRdb applying MiXCR to the 5' RACE reads. This sample yields around 60,000 distinct CDR3 sequences, of which approximately 10% are seen a single time; roughly 3% belongs to the top ten. Sequenced here: whole blood, sampled at baseline. The receptor set was obtained from an adult who was a healthcare worker with PCR-confirmed SARS-CoV-2 infection or an uninfected control (not recorded which).

The V call is TRBV6-7, the J call TRBJ2-5, with 8 nucleotides matching TRBD1. TRBV6-7 is an ORF for which the function is uncertain. The CDR3 consists of 15 residues. Losses at the gene ends were 2 bases for V and 5 bases for J; bases not matched to a gene: 7. For the CDR3, the DNA is TGTGCCAGCAGTTACCCCGCCCGGGACAGGGAGACCCAGTACTTC. Encoded protein: CASSYPARDRETQYF.

The chain has TRBV10-1 and TRBJ2-1, with TRBD1 matching 9 bases. The CDR3 has 15 amino acids. Germline CDR1 is WNHNN and CDR2 is SYGVQD (reference sequence). V was pared by 2 bases and J by 7 bases, with 6 bases of the junction left unmatched. Here the CDR3 reads CASSERGTGKNEQFF. The DNA of the CDR3 is TGCGCCAGCAGTGAGAGAGGGACAGGGAAAAATGAGCAGTTCTTC.

The gene calls are TRBV7-3 and TRBJ2-2, with D possibly matching TRBD2 (6 bases). V dropped 5 bases and J dropped 1 base, with 8 bases sitting between them. The germline gives CDR1 SGHTA, CDR2 FQGTGA. This CDR3 contains 14 residues. The DNA of the CDR3 is TGTGCCAGCAGCACCGGGGGGAACACCGGGGAGCTGTTTTTT. Translated: CASSTGGNTGELFF.

Of note for this clonotype: An end of the junction differs from the germline gene, which may be a read error. The gene calls are TRBV5-1 and TRBJ1-1; D might be TRBD1 (5 bases). CDR3 length equals 14 residues. Germline V gene data show CDR1 as SGHRS and CDR2 as YFSETQ. The CDR3 sequence is CASSLQGLNTGAFF. Here the CDR3 DNA reads TGCGCCAGCAGCTTGCAGGGCCTGAACACTGGAGCTTTCTTT. Full variable domain (remainder filled in from reference TRBV5-1 and TRBJ1-1): KAGVTQTPRYLIKTRGQQVTLSCSPISGHRSVSWYQQTPGQGLQFLFEYFSETQRNKGNFPGRFSGRQFSNSRSEMNVSTLELGDSALYLCASSLQGLNTGAFFGQGTRLTVV.

The chain links TRBV12-3 or TRBV12-4 to TRBJ2-5; 7 bases align to TRBD2. Trimming removed 6 bases from V and 1 base from J; junction bases left unmatched: 5. This CDR3 has 14 amino acids. The CDR3 DNA is TGTGCCAGCAGATACGGGGGGTCCCAAGAGACCCAGTACTTC. It is translated as CASRYGGSQETQYF.

This chain links TRBV18 with TRBJ2-5; D is possibly TRBD1 (5 bases). Trimming stripped 6 bases from V and 5 bases from J, with 13 bases between. Per germline, CDR1 KGHSH and CDR2 LQKENI. The CDR3 contains 13 residues. The CDR3: CASSKGNGETQYF. The CDR3, as DNA: TGTGCCAGCTCGAAGGGGAACGGGGAGACCCAGTACTTC.

The table lists this clonotype with a few counts. The rearrangement uses TRBV6-6 and TRBJ2-5; weak D call: TRBD1 (5 bases). CDR1 and CDR2 (germline): MNHNY, SVGAGI (reference sequence). The V end was cut by 2 bases, the J end by 5 bases, with 6 bases between. The CDR3 is 12 amino acids. The CDR3 nucleotides are TGTGCCAGCAGTTACCCAGGGGAGACCCAGTACTTC. Its protein is CASSYPGETQYF.

The chain combines TRBV19 with TRBJ1-6; TRBD1 might be the D (5 bases). The CDR3 is 15 residues long. CDR1 is LNHDA and CDR2 is SQIVND in the germline V gene (reference sequence). Trimming took 8 bases from V and 7 from J, leaving 18 bases between them. Here the CDR3 DNA reads TGTGCCAGTGATCAAGGGGAAGGGCAAAATTCACCCCTCCACTTT. Its protein is CASDQGEGQNSPLHF.

This clonotype was observed a handful of times. V is TRBV3-1 and J is TRBJ1-6; D remains ambiguous. Germline V gives CDR1 LGHDT, CDR2 YNNKEL (reference sequence). The CDR3 consists of 12 residues. V lost 3 bases, J lost 10 bases, and 7 bases lay in between. DNA for the CDR3: TGTGCCAGCAGCCAGGGGTTCTCACCCCTCCACTTT. Protein sequence: CASSQGFSPLHF.

A few counts support this clonotype. The chain couples TRBV5-1 to TRBJ1-1; possible D gene TRBD1, 5 bases. Looked up from germline, CDR1 is SGHRS and CDR2 is YFSETQ. V lost 0 bases to trimming and J lost 3 bases, with 9 bases between them. The CDR3 consists of 14 residues. In nucleotides, the CDR3 is TGCGCCAGCAGCTTGGAAGGGGCGGACACTGAAGCTTTCTTT. Its protein product is CASSLEGADTEAFF.

J is TRBJ2-1 and V is TRBV12-3 or TRBV12-4; D perhaps matches TRBD1 (5 bases). V dropped 0 bases and J dropped 3 bases, with 6 bases sitting between them. The CDR3 is 14 amino acids. The CDR3 reads CASSLAQGYNEQFF. CDR3 coding DNA: TGTGCCAGCAGTTTAGCGCAGGGCTACAATGAGCAGTTCTTC.

This clonotype has a count of ten or more. V gene TRBV4-1 combines with J gene TRBJ1-2, with D uncertain. Looked up from germline, CDR1 is MGHRA and CDR2 is YSYEKL. The CDR3 runs to 14 residues. V lost 4 bases and J 3 bases, leaving 12 bases between the germline ends. The CDR3 region is CASSPGSADYGYTF. The CDR3 nucleotides are TGCGCCAGCAGCCCCGGTTCGGCAGACTATGGCTACACCTTC.

This clonotype came up a few times. The chain is built from TRBV7-6 and TRBJ2-7, with TRBD1 identical over 7 bases. The V and J ends lost 0 bases and 5 bases, in that order; junction bases with no gene match: 7. The CDR3 is 15 amino acids. Germline V lookup: CDR1 SGHVS, CDR2 FNYEAQ. The CDR3 is CASSLAEDRLNEQYF. DNA for the CDR3: TGTGCCAGCAGCTTAGCGGAGGACAGGCTCAACGAGCAGTACTTC.

This clonotype was counted between two and nine times. This chain links TRBV10-2 with TRBJ2-2; D might be TRBD1 (6 bases). Deletions cut 7 bases from V and 1 base from J, with 10 bases between. This CDR3 region has 14 residues. Germline CDR1 WSHSY, CDR2 SAAADI. The CDR3 loop is CASNRVLNTGELFF. For the CDR3, the DNA is TGCGCCAGCAACAGGGTGCTGAACACCGGGGAGCTGTTTTTT.

This clonotype was observed many times. This chain uses TRBV7-8 with TRBJ1-1; TRBD1 might be the D (5 bases). With 5 bases removed from V and 4 bases from J, the gap between germline ends came to 14 bases. CDR3 length: 14 amino acids. Germline loops: CDR1 SGHVS, CDR2 FQNEAQ. Written as DNA, the CDR3 is TGTGCCAGCAGCCTATTGGTGGGGGGCACTGAAGCTTTCTTT. Protein sequence: CASSLLVGGTEAFF. Looking up the rest from reference TRBV7-8 and TRBJ1-1 gives the full variable domain: GAGVSQSPRYKVAKRGQDVALRCDPISGHVSLFWYQQALGQGPEFLTYFQNEAQLDKSGLPSDRFFAERPEGSVSTLKIQRTQQEDSAVYLCASSLLVGGTEAFFGQGTRLTVV.

The CDR3 nucleotides read TGTGCCAGCAGCGCAGGACAGGGGGTAGCCGGGGAGCTGTTTTTT. This sequence encodes CASSAGQGVAGELFF. The chain uses TRBV5-4 and TRBJ2-2; 10 bases are a match to TRBD1. Germline values: CDR1 SGHNT, CDR2 YYREEE (reference sequence). V was clipped by 4 bases and J by 6 bases; unmatched bases: 6. The CDR3 is 15 amino acids. Full variable domain (rest looked up from reference TRBV5-4 and TRBJ2-2): ETGVTQSPTHLIKTRGQQVTLRCSSQSGHNTVSWYQQALGQGPQFIFQYYREEENGRGNFPPRFSGLQFPNYSSELNVNALELDDSALYLCASSAGQGVAGELFFGEGSRLTVL.

The rearrangement uses TRBV6-2 or TRBV6-3 and TRBJ1-2, with a weak D call TRBD1 (5 bases). CDR1 is MNHEY and CDR2 is SVGEGT in the germline V gene. There are 15 residues in the CDR3. Trimming left V 2 bases short and J 5 bases short, with 15 bases between. The CDR3 protein is CASSYRMGTSYGYTF. For the CDR3, the DNA is TGTGCCAGCAGTTACCGCATGGGGACCTCATATGGCTACACCTTC.

The chain links TRBV20-1 to TRBJ1-5; a possible D gene is TRBD1 (6 bases). This CDR3 is 14 amino acids long. Trimming removed 3 bases at V and 2 bases at J, with 11 bases between. Germline lookup yields CDR1 DFQATT and CDR2 SNEGSKA (reference sequence). Written as DNA, the CDR3 is TGCAGTGCTAGGAGACAGGACGGCAATCAGCCCCAGCATTTT. Its protein product is CSARRQDGNQPQHF.

The chain recombines TRBV5-6 with TRBJ2-7, with unresolved D. The CDR3 is 12 amino acids. CDR1 is SGHDT and CDR2 is YYEEEE in the germline V gene. Trimming removed 4 bases from V and 4 bases from J, with 9 bases in between. CDR3 in amino acids: CASSRPSYEQYF. The CDR3 nucleotides read TGTGCCAGCAGCCGTCCCTCTTACGAGCAGTACTTC.

This clonotype was counted many times. The CDR3 sequence is CASSLARRAYEQYF. For the CDR3, the DNA is TGTGCCAGCAGCTTAGCACGTCGGGCCTACGAGCAGTACTTC. This chain joins TRBV11-2 and TRBJ2-7, with D unclear. From germline, CDR1 is SGHAT and CDR2 FQNNGV. The germline V and J ends were trimmed by 1 base and 2 bases, with 9 bases remaining between them. The CDR3 spans 14 residues.

This sequence joins TRBV7-9 and TRBJ1-4; 8 bases are a match to TRBD1. This CDR3 comprises 16 residues. Germline trimming cut 5 bases from V and 8 bases from J; bases unmatched to any gene: 13. Germline V gene data show CDR1 as SEHNR and CDR2 as FQNEAQ (reference sequence). The DNA of the CDR3 is TGTGCCAGCAGCCGCCCGCAGGGGGCGCGGAACGAAAAACTGTTTTTT. Translation gives CASSRPQGARNEKLFF.

The sample holds many counts of this clonotype. V gene TRBV6-6 combines with J gene TRBJ2-5, with TRBD1 identical over 8 bases. V was pared by 6 bases and J by 5 bases, with 11 bases of the junction left unmatched. CDR3 length: 15 amino acids. Germline CDR1 reads MNHNY; CDR2 reads SVGAGI (reference sequence). CDR3 DNA: TGTGCCAGCAGCCCCCAGGGGGCACCAACGGAGACCCAGTACTTC. Residues: CASSPQGAPTETQYF.

In this sample, this clonotype turned up a few times. The gene calls are TRBV19 and TRBJ2-3; a possible D gene is TRBD1 (5 bases). The germline V and J ends were trimmed by 10 bases and 4 bases, with 15 bases remaining between them. This CDR3 contains 13 residues. CDR1 and CDR2 (germline): LNHDA, SQIVND (reference sequence). CDR3: CATITEGADTQYF. The CDR3 DNA follows: TGTGCCACCATCACAGAAGGGGCAGATACGCAGTATTTT.

This chain uses TRBV18 with TRBJ2-1; D is undetermined. Trimming stripped 1 base from V and 0 bases from J, with 4 bases between. The germline gives CDR1 KGHSH, CDR2 LQKENI. This CDR3 has 14 residues. The CDR3 DNA reads TGTGCCAGCTCACCACTCGGCTCCTACAATGAGCAGTTCTTC. Encoded protein: CASSPLGSYNEQFF.

This clonotype occurred many times. The J gene is TRBJ2-7, the V gene TRBV10-1; no clear D gene. CDR3 length equals 15 residues. V shed 6 bases and J shed 3 bases, with 18 bases lying between them. Germline V CDR1 and CDR2: WNHNN, SYGVQD (reference sequence). CDR3 nucleotide sequence: TGCGCCAGCAGCGATATAGCAACCAACTTCTACGAGCAGTACTTC. Protein sequence: CASSDIATNFYEQYF.

This clonotype was recorded at least ten times. This CDR3 reads CASSSQGSNQPQHF. The CDR3 nucleotides read TGTGCCAGCAGTTCACAGGGAAGCAATCAGCCCCAGCATTTT. The chain links TRBV25-1 to TRBJ1-5; D may be TRBD1 (6 bases). The CDR3 length is 14 residues. V was cut by 5 bases and J by 1 base, with 9 bases left in between. Germline CDR1 reads MGHDK; CDR2 reads SYGVNS.